This is a list of T cell receptor beta chains from one sample in a study of T cell repertoires in cytomegalovirus infection. TCRdb called the reads again in MiXCR, with one record for every CDR3 protein. Here the sample spans under 600,000 distinct CDR3 sequences, 16% being singletons. Sequencing was carried out using CD8+ T cells from PBMCs. Receptor source: a human donor in good health (CMV status not recorded). Some clones in this sample may be carry-over from other donors' samples. CDR3s include the opening cysteine and the closing phenylalanine or tryptophan. A D gene is named only where the DNA matches it firmly. The size entry is marked missing in some rows and otherwise reads once, few, many or a size class.

D gene: TRBD1
J gene: TRBJ1-1
clone size: few
V gene: TRBV7-9
CDR3 DNA: TGTGCCAGCAGCTTAGTAGGACAGGGAATAGGAGATGAAGCTTTCTTT
CDR3 protein: CASSLVGQGIGDEAFF

D gene: -
J gene: TRBJ1-5
clone size: many
V gene: TRBV6-1
CDR3 DNA: TGTGCCAGCAGTGAAGTATTCCTCCTCGTGGGGGCCTCCGGTCAGCCCCAGCATTTT
CDR3 protein: CASSEVFLLVGASGQPQHF

D gene: TRBD1
J gene: TRBJ2-2
clone size: many
V gene: TRBV7-8
CDR3 DNA: TGTGCCAGCAGCTTAGTCTCCGGGACAGGAACCGGGGAGCTGTTTTTT
CDR3 protein: CASSLVSGTGTGELFF

D gene: -
J gene: TRBJ2-7
clone size: -
V gene: TRBV7-9
CDR3 DNA: TGTGCCAGCAGCCACAACCACGAGCAGTACTTC
CDR3 protein: CASSHNHEQYF

D gene: TRBD2
J gene: TRBJ2-3
clone size: -
V gene: TRBV6-8
CDR3 DNA: TGTGCCAGCAGCCACCCGACCGGGACTAGCGGGGTTCGGAGAGGCACAGATACGCAGTATTTT
CDR3 protein: CASSHPTGTSGVRRGTDTQYF

D gene: -
J gene: TRBJ1-2
clone size: -
V gene: TRBV19
CDR3 DNA: TGTGCCAGTAGTATGGTGGGAACTAACTATGGCTACACCTTC
CDR3 protein: CASSMVGTNYGYTF

D gene: -
J gene: TRBJ1-1
clone size: many
V gene: TRBV2
CDR3 DNA: TGTGCCAGCATTATTCCTAGATTGAACACTGAAGCTTTCTTT
CDR3 protein: CASIIPRLNTEAFF

D gene: -
J gene: TRBJ1-5
clone size: few
V gene: TRBV4-1
CDR3 DNA: TGCGCCAGCAGCCAAAGAGCAACAGGAAGCAATCAGCCCCAGCATTTT
CDR3 protein: CASSQRATGSNQPQHF

D gene: -
J gene: TRBJ2-5
clone size: -
V gene: TRBV5-1
CDR3 DNA: TGCGCCAGCAGCTTGGCAGTGTCGGGACAAGAGACCCAGTACTTC
CDR3 protein: CASSLAVSGQETQYF

D gene: -
J gene: TRBJ1-2
clone size: few
V gene: TRBV27
CDR3 DNA: TGTGCCAGCTCCCTCGCCCTTACAGGAGTCGATGGCTACACCTTC
CDR3 protein: CASSLALTGVDGYTF

D gene: -
J gene: TRBJ2-7
clone size: many
V gene: TRBV6-2/TRBV6-3
CDR3 DNA: TGTGCCAGCACTACAGGGACCTTATCCTACGAGCAGTACTTC
CDR3 protein: CASTTGTLSYEQYF

D gene: -
J gene: TRBJ1-4
clone size: few
V gene: TRBV9
CDR3 DNA: TGTGCCAGCAGCGCTGAAGGGGCAACTAATGAAAAACTGTTTTTT
CDR3 protein: CASSAEGATNEKLFF

D gene: TRBD2
J gene: TRBJ2-6
clone size: few
V gene: TRBV7-3
CDR3 DNA: TGTGCCAGCAGCCACCCACCGGGGGGGCTTGGGGCCAACGTCCTGACTTTC
CDR3 protein: CASSHPPGGLGANVLTF

D gene: -
J gene: TRBJ1-5
clone size: many
V gene: TRBV28
CDR3 DNA: TGTGCCAGCAGCCGTGGATCTTCCGTCAATCAGCCCCAGCATTTT
CDR3 protein: CASSRGSSVNQPQHF

D gene: -
J gene: TRBJ2-2
clone size: -
V gene: TRBV28
CDR3 DNA: TGTGCCAGTTTACAGCGGACGAACACCGGGGAGCTGTTTTTT
CDR3 protein: CASLQRTNTGELFF

D gene: -
J gene: TRBJ1-6
clone size: many
V gene: TRBV2
CDR3 DNA: TGTGCCAGCAGTGGGGACTCACCCCTCCACTTT
CDR3 protein: CASSGDSPLHF

D gene: -
J gene: TRBJ1-5
clone size: -
V gene: TRBV14
CDR3 DNA: TGTGCCAGCAGCCAAGTCAAGACTCTAGGCCGGCAGCCCCAGCATTTT
CDR3 protein: CASSQVKTLGRQPQHF

D gene: TRBD1
J gene: TRBJ1-3
clone size: many
V gene: TRBV7-8
CDR3 DNA: TGTGCCAGCAGCCGACCCGGGACAGGGCCCGCCCTTTCCTCTGGAAACACCATATATTTT
CDR3 protein: CASSRPGTGPALSSGNTIYF

D gene: -
J gene: TRBJ2-7
clone size: many
V gene: TRBV7-9
CDR3 DNA: TGTGCCAGCAGCGCACAGGGCTCCGAGCAGTACTTC
CDR3 protein: CASSAQGSEQYF

D gene: TRBD1
J gene: TRBJ1-2
clone size: -
V gene: TRBV9
CDR3 DNA: TGTGCCAGCAGCGCCGAACCGACAGGGCGGAACTATGGCTACACCTTC
CDR3 protein: CASSAEPTGRNYGYTF

D gene: -
J gene: TRBJ1-3
clone size: -
V gene: TRBV7-6
CDR3 DNA: TGTGCTAGCAGCTTAGAGGCAGGGACTGGAAACACCATATATTTT
CDR3 protein: CASSLEAGTGNTIYF

D gene: -
J gene: TRBJ2-7
clone size: -
V gene: TRBV19
CDR3 DNA: TGTGCCAGTAGTATAGTTTACGAGCAGTACTTC
CDR3 protein: CASSIVYEQYF

D gene: -
J gene: TRBJ1-2
clone size: many
V gene: TRBV4-1
CDR3 DNA: TGCGCCAGCAGCCAGAAACCTAACTATGGCTACACCTTC
CDR3 protein: CASSQKPNYGYTF

D gene: TRBD2
J gene: TRBJ2-5
clone size: many
V gene: TRBV7-8
CDR3 DNA: TGTGCCAGCAGCCCGGGACTAGCGGGGGTGTACCAAGAGACCCAGTACTTC
CDR3 protein: CASSPGLAGVYQETQYF

D gene: TRBD2
J gene: TRBJ2-2
clone size: many
V gene: TRBV7-2
CDR3 DNA: TGTGCCAGCAGCTTACAACTCGGGAGGGCCTCGCAAACCGGGGAGCTGTTTTTT
CDR3 protein: CASSLQLGRASQTGELFF

D gene: TRBD2
J gene: TRBJ2-1
clone size: many
V gene: TRBV11-3
CDR3 DNA: TGTGCCAGCAGCTTAGAAGCCCCTAGCGGCATATACAATGAGCAGTTCTTC
CDR3 protein: CASSLEAPSGIYNEQFF

D gene: -
J gene: TRBJ1-5
clone size: few
V gene: TRBV6-4
CDR3 DNA: TGTGCCAGCAGTATGGGGGGCATCAATCAGCCCCAGCATTTT
CDR3 protein: CASSMGGINQPQHF

D gene: TRBD2
J gene: TRBJ2-5
clone size: few
V gene: TRBV6-1
CDR3 DNA: TGTGCCAGCAGTGATCTAGCGGGAGTTCAAGAGACCCAGTACTTC
CDR3 protein: CASSDLAGVQETQYF

D gene: TRBD2
J gene: TRBJ2-1
clone size: many
V gene: TRBV7-9
CDR3 DNA: TGTGCCAGCAGCGGACTAGCGGGAGCCAATGAGCAGTTCTTC
CDR3 protein: CASSGLAGANEQFF

D gene: TRBD2
J gene: TRBJ2-7
clone size: many
V gene: TRBV5-1
CDR3 DNA: TGCGCCAGCAGCCCGAAGGGACTAGCGGGAGATCCCTTCCCCGTCTACGAGCAGTACTTC
CDR3 protein: CASSPKGLAGDPFPVYEQYF

D gene: -
J gene: TRBJ1-1
clone size: many
V gene: TRBV7-9
CDR3 DNA: TGTGCCAGCAGCCCTAGCCGGGCCTTTGAAGCTTTCTTT
CDR3 protein: CASSPSRAFEAFF

D gene: -
J gene: TRBJ1-1
clone size: -
V gene: TRBV7-9
CDR3 DNA: TGTGCCAGCAGCTATTGGCAGGGAGCAGGTGAAGCTTTCTTT
CDR3 protein: CASSYWQGAGEAFF

D gene: TRBD1
J gene: TRBJ1-4
clone size: many
V gene: TRBV7-8
CDR3 DNA: TGTGCCAGCAGCTTAGCAGGGGGCGTGAATGAAAAACTGTTTTTT
CDR3 protein: CASSLAGGVNEKLFF

D gene: -
J gene: TRBJ2-5
clone size: many
V gene: TRBV7-8
CDR3 DNA: TGTGCCAGCAGCTTAGCGCACGGGGGCGGAAAAGAGACCCAGTACTTC
CDR3 protein: CASSLAHGGGKETQYF

D gene: -
J gene: TRBJ1-4
clone size: few
V gene: TRBV7-9
CDR3 DNA: TGTGCCAGCAGCCCAACCCTTAATGAAAAACTGTTTTTT
CDR3 protein: CASSPTLNEKLFF

D gene: -
J gene: TRBJ2-3
clone size: many
V gene: TRBV7-3
CDR3 DNA: TGTGCCAGCAGCTTAGGGACGGGGGCGGGAGATACGCAGTATTTT
CDR3 protein: CASSLGTGAGDTQYF

D gene: -
J gene: TRBJ1-1
clone size: many
V gene: TRBV6-5
CDR3 DNA: TGTGCCAGCAGTTACTCGACCGGGTTCGACACTGAAGCTTTCTTT
CDR3 protein: CASSYSTGFDTEAFF

D gene: TRBD1
J gene: TRBJ2-1
clone size: many
V gene: TRBV12-3/TRBV12-4
CDR3 DNA: TGTGCCAGCACCCAGGGACAGGGGGCGCGGGATGAGCAGTTCTTC
CDR3 protein: CASTQGQGARDEQFF

D gene: TRBD2
J gene: TRBJ2-1
clone size: -
V gene: TRBV27
CDR3 DNA: TGTGCCAGCACCCCGGGAGGGCCATACTACAATGAGCAGTTCTTC
CDR3 protein: CASTPGGPYYNEQFF

D gene: TRBD1
J gene: TRBJ2-5
clone size: few
V gene: TRBV4-1
CDR3 DNA: TGCGCCAGCAGCCAAAGGGGACAGGGCGAGACCCAGTACTTC
CDR3 protein: CASSQRGQGETQYF

D gene: -
J gene: TRBJ1-2
clone size: -
V gene: TRBV3-1
CDR3 DNA: TGTGCCAGCAGCCAAGATCTGACAGCCTCCCGCTATGGCTACACCTTC
CDR3 protein: CASSQDLTASRYGYTF

D gene: -
J gene: TRBJ2-4
clone size: many
V gene: TRBV7-9
CDR3 DNA: TGTGCCAGCAGCCCACCCAGGACAGTTAACTTAGCCAAAAACATTCAGTACTTC
CDR3 protein: CASSPPRTVNLAKNIQYF

D gene: -
J gene: TRBJ1-2
clone size: few
V gene: TRBV27
CDR3 DNA: TGTGCCAGCAGCCCTTCGTCAGACCGCGATAACTATGGCTACACCTTC
CDR3 protein: CASSPSSDRDNYGYTF

D gene: -
J gene: TRBJ2-1
clone size: few
V gene: TRBV13
CDR3 DNA: TGTGCCAGCAGCTTAGCCGGGTACCCGAGGTACAATGAGCAGTTCTTC
CDR3 protein: CASSLAGYPRYNEQFF

D gene: -
J gene: TRBJ1-4
clone size: many
V gene: TRBV7-2
CDR3 DNA: TGTGCCAGCAGCTTAGGGTCACAGACCCTTACGAATGAAAAACTGTTTTTT
CDR3 protein: CASSLGSQTLTNEKLFF

D gene: -
J gene: TRBJ2-1
clone size: few
V gene: TRBV20-1
CDR3 DNA: TGCAGTGCTAGAGATTCCCGGGGCGGCTCCTACAATGAGCAGTTCTTC
CDR3 protein: CSARDSRGGSYNEQFF

D gene: -
J gene: TRBJ2-5
clone size: -
V gene: TRBV6-1
CDR3 DNA: TGTGCCACCGCACAGGCAAACCAAGAGACCCAGTACTTC
CDR3 protein: CATAQANQETQYF

D gene: -
J gene: TRBJ2-7
clone size: many
V gene: TRBV12-3/TRBV12-4
CDR3 DNA: TGTGCCAGCAGTTTACGGGCGACGGCACCCTACGAGCAGTACTTC
CDR3 protein: CASSLRATAPYEQYF

D gene: -
J gene: TRBJ2-7
clone size: -
V gene: TRBV29-1
CDR3 DNA: TGCAGCGCCCGGACAGACGACTCCTACGAGCAGTACTTC
CDR3 protein: CSARTDDSYEQYF

D gene: -
J gene: TRBJ2-3
clone size: -
V gene: TRBV10-2
CDR3 DNA: TGCGCCAGCAGAAACAGGGATAGGAGGGATACGCAGTATTTT
CDR3 protein: CASRNRDRRDTQYF

D gene: -
J gene: TRBJ1-2
clone size: -
V gene: TRBV20-1
CDR3 DNA: TGCAGTGCTAGAGATCACTATGGGGAAGGCTACACCTTC
CDR3 protein: CSARDHYGEGYTF

D gene: TRBD1
J gene: TRBJ1-2
clone size: many
V gene: TRBV19
CDR3 DNA: TGTGCCAGTAGTGCTGCAACAGGGGGCGGCTATGGCTACACCTTC
CDR3 protein: CASSAATGGGYGYTF

D gene: -
J gene: TRBJ1-2
clone size: few
V gene: TRBV12-3/TRBV12-4
CDR3 DNA: TGTGCCAGCAGTTTAAGGGACGACTCGGGCTACACCTTC
CDR3 protein: CASSLRDDSGYTF

D gene: TRBD1
J gene: TRBJ2-5
clone size: few
V gene: TRBV7-7
CDR3 DNA: TGTGCTAGCAGCTTAAACGTACTACAGGGGGCGGGAGAGACCCAGTACTTC
CDR3 protein: CASSLNVLQGAGETQYF

D gene: TRBD1
J gene: TRBJ1-1
clone size: -
V gene: TRBV9
CDR3 DNA: TGTGCCAGCAGCGGGGGGGACAGGGGCGACACTGAAGCTTTCTTT
CDR3 protein: CASSGGDRGDTEAFF

D gene: -
J gene: TRBJ2-1
clone size: many
V gene: TRBV7-6
CDR3 DNA: TGTGCCAGCAACAATGGGGCATACAATGAGCAGTTCTTC
CDR3 protein: CASNNGAYNEQFF